One T cell receptor beta chain is described in this entry. Its antigen is unidentified. The source of the sample is a study of T cell responses to AZD1222 COVID-19 vaccine. General observations from the study: The repertoires were collected only after the peak T cell response.

The CDR3 runs 16 residues. CDR1 SGHRS and CDR2 YFSETQ come from the germline V gene. Trimming removed 0 bases from V and 1 base from J; junction bases left unmatched: 4. The protocol was immunoSEQ multiplex PCR, while the TCRdb copy is restricted to in-frame clones and leaves out a portion. Seen here are roughly 100,000 clones, around 91% observed once, and the top ten hold approximately 18%. This specimen was peripheral blood, taken on day 0 of AZD1222 vaccination. This TCR came from an adult in good health. The V call is TRBV5-1, the J call TRBJ2-7; TRBD2 agrees at 10 bases. CDR3 loop: CASSLDGTSESYEQYF. The CDR3 DNA reads as TGCGCCAGCAGCTTGGATGGGACTAGCGAATCCTACGAGCAGTACTTC.